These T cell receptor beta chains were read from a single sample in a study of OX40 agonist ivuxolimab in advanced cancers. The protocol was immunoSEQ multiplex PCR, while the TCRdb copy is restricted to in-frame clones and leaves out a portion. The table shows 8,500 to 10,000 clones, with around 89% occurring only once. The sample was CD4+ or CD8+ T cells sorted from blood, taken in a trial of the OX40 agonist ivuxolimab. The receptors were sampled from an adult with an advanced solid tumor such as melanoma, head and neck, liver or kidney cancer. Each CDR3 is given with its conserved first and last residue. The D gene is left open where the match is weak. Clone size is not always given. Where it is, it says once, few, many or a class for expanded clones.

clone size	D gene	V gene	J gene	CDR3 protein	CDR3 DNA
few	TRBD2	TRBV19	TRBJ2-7	CASSGEREAQVGQYF	TGTGCCAGTAGTGGAGAGCGGGAGGCCCAGGTTGGGCAGTACTTC
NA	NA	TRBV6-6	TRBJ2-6	CASSYQEAGANVLTF	TGTGCCAGCAGTTACCAGGAAGCTGGGGCCAACGTCCTGACTTTC
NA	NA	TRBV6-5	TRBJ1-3	CASSQGRNTIYF	TGTGCCAGCAGTCAAGGGCGAAACACCATATATTTT
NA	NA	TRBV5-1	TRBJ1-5	CASSLAPDSNQPQHF	TGCGCCAGCAGCTTGGCCCCGGATAGCAATCAGCCCCAGCATTTT
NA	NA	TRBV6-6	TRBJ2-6	CASRETGANVLTF	TGTGCCAGCAGGGAGACTGGGGCCAACGTCCTGACTTTC
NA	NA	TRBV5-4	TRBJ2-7	CASSGGQGSSYEQYF	TGTGCCAGCAGCGGTGGCCAGGGGAGCTCCTACGAGCAGTACTTC
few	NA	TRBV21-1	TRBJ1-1	CASSAPGQGNTEAFF	TGTGCCAGCAGCGCTCCGGGACAGGGGAACACTGAAGCTTTCTTT
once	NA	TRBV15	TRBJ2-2	CATSRDRGRTGELFF	TGTGCCACCAGCAGAGATAGAGGGCGCACCGGGGAGCTGTTTTTT
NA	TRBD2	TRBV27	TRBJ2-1	CASSSLASGREQFF	TGTGCCAGCAGTTCCCTGGCTAGCGGGAGAGAGCAGTTCTTC
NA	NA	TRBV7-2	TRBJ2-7	CASSPGWSFYEQYF	TGTGCCAGCAGCCCCGGCTGGAGTTTCTACGAGCAGTACTTC
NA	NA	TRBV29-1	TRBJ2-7	CSAGSAYEQYF	TGCAGCGCCGGGAGCGCTTACGAGCAGTACTTC
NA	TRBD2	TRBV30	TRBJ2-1	CAWSVKAAGDVNEQFF	TGTGCCTGGAGTGTAAAGGCAGCGGGAGACGTGAATGAGCAGTTCTTC
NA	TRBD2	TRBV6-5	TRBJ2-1	CASSYESSGFNEQFF	TGTGCCAGCAGTTACGAGTCTAGCGGGTTCAATGAGCAGTTCTTC
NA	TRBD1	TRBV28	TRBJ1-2	CASSRPGTGIYGYTF	TGTGCCAGCAGTCGTCCCGGGACAGGGATCTATGGCTACACCTTC
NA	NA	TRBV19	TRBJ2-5	CASRNHFAGQQETQYF	TGTGCCAGTAGAAACCACTTTGCGGGACAACAAGAGACCCAGTACTTC
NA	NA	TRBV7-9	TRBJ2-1	CASSLGANEQFF	TGTGCCAGCAGCTTGGGAGCCAATGAGCAGTTCTTC
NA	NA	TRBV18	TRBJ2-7	CASSPRRTSYEQYF	TGTGCCAGCTCACCAAGGCGAACCTCCTACGAGCAGTACTTC
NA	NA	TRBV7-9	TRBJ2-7	CASTPLGGFGYEQYF	TGTGCCAGCACCCCCCTAGGAGGGTTCGGCTACGAGCAGTACTTC
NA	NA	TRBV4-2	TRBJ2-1	CASSQAGAEQFF	TGTGCCAGCAGCCAGGCCGGGGCTGAGCAGTTCTTC
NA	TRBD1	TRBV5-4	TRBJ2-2	CASSLGTGSTGELFF	TGTGCCAGCAGCCTAGGGACAGGGAGCACCGGGGAGCTGTTTTTT
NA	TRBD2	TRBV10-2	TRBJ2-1	CASSEGLVSYNEQFF	TGCGCCAGCAGTGAGGGACTAGTATCCTACAATGAGCAGTTCTTC
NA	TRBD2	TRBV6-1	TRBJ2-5	CASLRTSGLQETQYF	TGTGCCAGCCTACGAACTAGCGGCCTCCAAGAGACCCAGTACTTC
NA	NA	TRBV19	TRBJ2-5	CASSRQVLETQYF	TGTGCCAGTTCTAGACAGGTACTAGAGACCCAGTACTTC